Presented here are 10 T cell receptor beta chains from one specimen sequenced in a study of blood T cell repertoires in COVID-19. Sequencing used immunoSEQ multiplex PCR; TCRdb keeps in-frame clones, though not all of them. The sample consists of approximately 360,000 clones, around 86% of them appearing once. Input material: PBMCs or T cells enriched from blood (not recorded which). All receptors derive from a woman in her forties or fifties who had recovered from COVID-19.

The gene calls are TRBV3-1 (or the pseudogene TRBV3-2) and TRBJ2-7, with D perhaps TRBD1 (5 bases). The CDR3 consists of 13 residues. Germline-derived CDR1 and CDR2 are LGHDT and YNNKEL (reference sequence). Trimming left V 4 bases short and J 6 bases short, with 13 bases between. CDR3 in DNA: TGTGCCAGCAGCCTCGTCTGGGGCGGCGAGCAGTACTTC. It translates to CASSLVWGGEQYF.

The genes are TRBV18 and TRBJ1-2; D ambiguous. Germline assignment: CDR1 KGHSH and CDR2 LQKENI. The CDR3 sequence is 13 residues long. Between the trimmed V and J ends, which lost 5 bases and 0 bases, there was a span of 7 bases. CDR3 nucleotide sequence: TGTGCCAGCTCAACAGCATCTAACTATGGCTACACCTTC. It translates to CASSTASNYGYTF.

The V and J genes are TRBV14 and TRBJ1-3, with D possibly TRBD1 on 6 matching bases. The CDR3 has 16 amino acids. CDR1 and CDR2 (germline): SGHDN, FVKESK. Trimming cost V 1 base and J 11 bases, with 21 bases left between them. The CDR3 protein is CASSQVHARAGAAIYF. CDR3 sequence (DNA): TGTGCCAGCAGCCAAGTTCATGCTCGGGCAGGGGCCGCCATATATTTT.

The CDR3 is CASSLTGSRDSYGYTF. The CDR3 nucleotides are TGCGCCAGCAGCTTGACCGGAAGCAGGGATTCTTATGGCTACACCTTC. The rearrangement joins TRBV5-1 to TRBJ1-2; a weak D match, TRBD1 (5 bases). V was clipped by 1 base and J by 5 bases, with 18 bases between them. The CDR3 extends over 16 amino acids. CDR1 is SGHRS and CDR2 is YFSETQ in the germline V gene.

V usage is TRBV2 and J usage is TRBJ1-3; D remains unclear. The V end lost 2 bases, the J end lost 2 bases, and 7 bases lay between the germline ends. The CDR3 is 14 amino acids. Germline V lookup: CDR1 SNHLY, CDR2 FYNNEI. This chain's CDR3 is CASSEWGAGNTIYF. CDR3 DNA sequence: TGTGCCAGCAGTGAATGGGGAGCTGGAAACACCATATATTTT.

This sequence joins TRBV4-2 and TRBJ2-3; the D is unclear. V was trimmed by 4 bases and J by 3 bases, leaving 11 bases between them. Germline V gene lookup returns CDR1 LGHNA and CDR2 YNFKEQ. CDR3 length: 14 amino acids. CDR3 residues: CASSPTPKTDTQYF. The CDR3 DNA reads TGTGCCAGCAGCCCGACTCCAAAAACAGATACGCAGTATTTT.

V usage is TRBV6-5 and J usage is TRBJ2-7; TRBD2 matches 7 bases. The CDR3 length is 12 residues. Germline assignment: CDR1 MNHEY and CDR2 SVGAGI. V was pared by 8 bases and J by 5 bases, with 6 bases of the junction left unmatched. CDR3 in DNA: TGTGCCAGCTGGGGGGGTAGAGACGAGCAGTACTTC. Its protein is CASWGGRDEQYF.

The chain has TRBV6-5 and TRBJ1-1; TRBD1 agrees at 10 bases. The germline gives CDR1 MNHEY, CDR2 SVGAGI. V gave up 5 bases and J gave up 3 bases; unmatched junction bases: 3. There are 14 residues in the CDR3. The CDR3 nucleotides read TGTGCCAGCAGTAGACAGGGGGCGCACACTGAAGCTTTCTTT. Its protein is CASSRQGAHTEAFF.

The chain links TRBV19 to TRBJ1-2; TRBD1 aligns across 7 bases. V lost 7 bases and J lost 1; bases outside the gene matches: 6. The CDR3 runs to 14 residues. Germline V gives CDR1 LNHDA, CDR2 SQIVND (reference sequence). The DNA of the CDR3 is TGTGCCAGTACTATGGGACAGTTTAACTATGGCTACACCTTC. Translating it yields CASTMGQFNYGYTF.

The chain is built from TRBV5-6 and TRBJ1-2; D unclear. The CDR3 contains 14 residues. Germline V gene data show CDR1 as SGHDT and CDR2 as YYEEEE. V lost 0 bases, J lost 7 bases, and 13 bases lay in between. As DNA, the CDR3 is TGTGCCAGCAGCTTGGGGAGAGTGACGGCTGGCTACACCTTC. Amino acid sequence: CASSLGRVTAGYTF. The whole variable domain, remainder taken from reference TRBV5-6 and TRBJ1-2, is DAGVTQSPTHLIKTRGQQVTLRCSPKSGHDTVSWYQQALGQGPQFIFQYYEEEERQRGNFPDRFSGHQFPNYSSELNVNALLLGDSALYLCASSLGRVTAGYTFGSGTRLTVV.